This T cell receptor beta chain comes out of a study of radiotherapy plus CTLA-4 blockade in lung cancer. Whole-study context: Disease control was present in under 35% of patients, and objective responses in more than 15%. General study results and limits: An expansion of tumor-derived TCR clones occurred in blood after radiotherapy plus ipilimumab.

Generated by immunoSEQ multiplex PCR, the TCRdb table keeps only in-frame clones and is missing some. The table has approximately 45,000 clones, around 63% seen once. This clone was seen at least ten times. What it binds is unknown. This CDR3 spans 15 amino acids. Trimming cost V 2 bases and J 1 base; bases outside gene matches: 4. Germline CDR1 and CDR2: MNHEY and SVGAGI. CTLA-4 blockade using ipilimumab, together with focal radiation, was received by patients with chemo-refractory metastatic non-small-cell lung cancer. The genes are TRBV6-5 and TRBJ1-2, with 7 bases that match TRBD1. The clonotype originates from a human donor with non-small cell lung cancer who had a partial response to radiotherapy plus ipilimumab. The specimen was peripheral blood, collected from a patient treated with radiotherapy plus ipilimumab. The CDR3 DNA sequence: TGTGCCAGCAGTTACATCGGGACAGATAACTATGGCTACACCTTC. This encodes CASSYIGTDNYGYTF.